This T cell receptor (beta chain) was identified in a study of blood T cell repertoires in COVID-19. Study information: Material from acute and convalescent COVID-19 was sourced from the United States, Italy and Spain. Sample material is recorded as cDNA or gDNA derived from T cells, B-cell-depleted T cells, or PBMCs.

The authors' processing: Nucleated cell counts were estimated from reference gene primer amplification. The data were produced by immunoSEQ multiplex PCR, yet TCRdb's version contains in-frame clones alone and is incomplete. The V and J calls and clone size come from that table; D and trimming were worked out from the DNA. Counted here are more than 15,000 clones, 70% to 90% occurring once; the ten biggest clones make up roughly 10%. Trimming left V 7 bases short and J 7 bases short, with 11 bases between. Per the germline V gene, CDR1 is MNHEY and CDR2 is SVGAGI. The CDR3 runs 11 residues. The source of this sequence is a man aged 40-49 years with active COVID-19. The chain combines TRBV6-5 with TRBJ2-7; tentatively, D is TRBD2 (5 bases). The sequenced sample consisted of peripheral blood. DNA of the CDR3: TGTGCCAGCACCGGGTCGGGAGAGCAGTACTTC. Its protein product is CASTGSGEQYF.